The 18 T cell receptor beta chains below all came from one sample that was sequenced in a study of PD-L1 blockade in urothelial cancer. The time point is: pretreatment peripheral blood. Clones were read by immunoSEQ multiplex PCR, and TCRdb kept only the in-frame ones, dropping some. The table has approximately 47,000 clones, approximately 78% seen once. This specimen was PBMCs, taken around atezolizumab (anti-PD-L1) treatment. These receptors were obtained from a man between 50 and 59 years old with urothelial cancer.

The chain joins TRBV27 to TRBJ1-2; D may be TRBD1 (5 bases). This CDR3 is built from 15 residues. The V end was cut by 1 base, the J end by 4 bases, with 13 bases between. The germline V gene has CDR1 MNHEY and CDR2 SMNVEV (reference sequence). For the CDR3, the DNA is TGTGCCAGCAGTTTATGGGGGGACGCACTCTATGGCTACACCTTC. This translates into CASSLWGDALYGYTF.

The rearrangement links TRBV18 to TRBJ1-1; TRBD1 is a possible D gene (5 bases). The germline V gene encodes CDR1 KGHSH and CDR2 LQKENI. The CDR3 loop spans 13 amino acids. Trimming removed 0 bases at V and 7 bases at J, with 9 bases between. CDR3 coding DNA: TGTGCCAGCTCACCACCAGGGGAGGATGAAGCTTTCTTT. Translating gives CASSPPGEDEAFF.

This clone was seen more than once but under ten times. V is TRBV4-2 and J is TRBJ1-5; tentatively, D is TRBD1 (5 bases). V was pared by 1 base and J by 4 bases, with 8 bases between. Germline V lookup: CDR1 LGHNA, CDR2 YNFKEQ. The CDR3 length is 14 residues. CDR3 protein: CASSQGGQNQPQHF. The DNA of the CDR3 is TGTGCCAGCAGCCAAGGGGGCCAGAATCAGCCCCAGCATTTT.

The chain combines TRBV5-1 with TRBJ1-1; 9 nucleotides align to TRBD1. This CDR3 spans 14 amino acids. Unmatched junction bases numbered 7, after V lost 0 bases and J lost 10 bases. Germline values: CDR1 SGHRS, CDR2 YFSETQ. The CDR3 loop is CASSLGDRALGAFF. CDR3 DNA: TGCGCCAGCAGCTTGGGGGACAGGGCCTTGGGAGCTTTCTTT. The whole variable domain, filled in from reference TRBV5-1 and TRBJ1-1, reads KAGVTQTPRYLIKTRGQQVTLSCSPISGHRSVSWYQQTPGQGLQFLFEYFSETQRNKGNFPGRFSGRQFSNSRSEMNVSTLELGDSALYLCASSLGDRALGAFFGQGTRLTVV.

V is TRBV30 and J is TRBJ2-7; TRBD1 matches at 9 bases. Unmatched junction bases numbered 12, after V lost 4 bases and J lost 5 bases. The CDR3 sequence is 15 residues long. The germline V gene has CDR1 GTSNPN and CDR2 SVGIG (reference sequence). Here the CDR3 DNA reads TGTGCCTGGACGCGTTGGGGACAGGGCACCCACGAGCAGTACTTC. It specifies CAWTRWGQGTHEQYF.

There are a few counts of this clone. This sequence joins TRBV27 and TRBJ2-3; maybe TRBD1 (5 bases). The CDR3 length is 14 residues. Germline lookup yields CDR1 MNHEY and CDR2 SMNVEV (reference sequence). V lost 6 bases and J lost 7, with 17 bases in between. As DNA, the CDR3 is TGTGCCAGCAGCAAGCCACCAGGGTCACATACGCAGTATTTT. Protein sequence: CASSKPPGSHTQYF.

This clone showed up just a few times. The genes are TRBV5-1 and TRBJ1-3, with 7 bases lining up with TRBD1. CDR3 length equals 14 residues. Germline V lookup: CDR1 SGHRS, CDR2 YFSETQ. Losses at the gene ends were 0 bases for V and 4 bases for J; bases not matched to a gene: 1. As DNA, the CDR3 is TGCGCCAGCAGCTTGGAGGGACAGGGAAACACCATATATTTT. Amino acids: CASSLEGQGNTIYF.

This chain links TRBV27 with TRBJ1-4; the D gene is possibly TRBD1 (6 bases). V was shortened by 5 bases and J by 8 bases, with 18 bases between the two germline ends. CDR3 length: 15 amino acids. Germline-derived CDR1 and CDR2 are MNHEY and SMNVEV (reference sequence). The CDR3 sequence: CASSASGTIVEKLFF. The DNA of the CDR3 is TGTGCCAGCAGTGCCTCCGGGACAATAGTGGAAAAACTGTTTTTT.

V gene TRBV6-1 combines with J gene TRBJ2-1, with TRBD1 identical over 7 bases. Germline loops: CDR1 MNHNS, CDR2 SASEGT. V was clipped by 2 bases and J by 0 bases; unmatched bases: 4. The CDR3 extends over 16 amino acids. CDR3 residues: CASSEYRGNSYNEQFF. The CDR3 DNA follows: TGTGCCAGCAGTGAATACAGGGGCAACTCCTACAATGAGCAGTTCTTC.

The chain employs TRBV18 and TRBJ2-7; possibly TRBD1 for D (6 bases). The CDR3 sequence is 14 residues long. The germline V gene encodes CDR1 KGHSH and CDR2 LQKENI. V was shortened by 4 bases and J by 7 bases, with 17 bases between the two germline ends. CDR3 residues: CASSQEFRGREQYF. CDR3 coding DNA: TGTGCCAGCTCACAGGAATTCAGGGGAAGGGAGCAGTACTTC.

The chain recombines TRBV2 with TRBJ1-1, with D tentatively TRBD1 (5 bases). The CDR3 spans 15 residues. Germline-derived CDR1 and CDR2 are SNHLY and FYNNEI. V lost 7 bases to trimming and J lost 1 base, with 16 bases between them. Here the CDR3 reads CASKMGLGGNTEAFF. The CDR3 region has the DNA TGTGCCAGCAAAATGGGATTGGGGGGGAACACTGAAGCTTTCTTT.

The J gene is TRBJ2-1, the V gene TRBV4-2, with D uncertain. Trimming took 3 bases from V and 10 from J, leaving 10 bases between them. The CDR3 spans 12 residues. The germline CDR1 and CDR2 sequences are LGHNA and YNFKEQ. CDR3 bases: TGTGCCAGCAGCCAGGTCTATAAAGAGCAGTTCTTC. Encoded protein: CASSQVYKEQFF.

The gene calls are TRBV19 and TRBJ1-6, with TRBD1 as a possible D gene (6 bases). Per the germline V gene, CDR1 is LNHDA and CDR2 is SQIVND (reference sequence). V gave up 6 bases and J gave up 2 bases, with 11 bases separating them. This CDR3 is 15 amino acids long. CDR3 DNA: TGTGCCAGTAGGCTACAGGGTACCTATAATTCACCCCTCCACTTT. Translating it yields CASRLQGTYNSPLHF.

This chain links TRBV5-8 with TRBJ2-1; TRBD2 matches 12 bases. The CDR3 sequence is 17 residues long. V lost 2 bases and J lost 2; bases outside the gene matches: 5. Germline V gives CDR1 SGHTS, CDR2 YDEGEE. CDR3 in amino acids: CASSLILAGGTYNEQFF. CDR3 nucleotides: TGTGCCAGCAGCTTAATACTAGCGGGAGGAACCTACAATGAGCAGTTCTTC.

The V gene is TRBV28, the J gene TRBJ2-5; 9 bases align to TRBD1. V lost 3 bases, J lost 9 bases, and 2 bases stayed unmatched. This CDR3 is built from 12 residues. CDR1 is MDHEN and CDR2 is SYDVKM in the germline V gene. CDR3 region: CASSFRDRAQYF. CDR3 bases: TGTGCCAGCAGTTTCAGGGACAGGGCCCAGTACTTC.

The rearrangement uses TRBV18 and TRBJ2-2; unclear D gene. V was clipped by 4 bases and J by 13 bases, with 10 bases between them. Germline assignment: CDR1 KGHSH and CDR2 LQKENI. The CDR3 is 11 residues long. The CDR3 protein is CASSQERGLFF. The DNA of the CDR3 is TGTGCCAGCTCACAGGAGCGCGGGCTGTTTTTT. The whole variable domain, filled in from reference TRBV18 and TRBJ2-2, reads NAGVMQNPRHLVRRRGQEARLRCSPMKGHSHVYWYRQLPEEGLKFMVYLQKENIIDESGMPKERFSAEFPKEGPSILRIQQVVRGDSAAYFCASSQERGLFFGEGSRLTVL.

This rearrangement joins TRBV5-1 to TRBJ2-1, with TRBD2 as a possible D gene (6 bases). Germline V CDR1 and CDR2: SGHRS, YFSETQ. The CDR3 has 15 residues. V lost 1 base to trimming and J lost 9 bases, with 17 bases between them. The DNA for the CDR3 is TGCGCCAGCAGCTTGAGTCTAGCCGGGAGCGTTGAGCAGTTCTTC. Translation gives CASSLSLAGSVEQFF.

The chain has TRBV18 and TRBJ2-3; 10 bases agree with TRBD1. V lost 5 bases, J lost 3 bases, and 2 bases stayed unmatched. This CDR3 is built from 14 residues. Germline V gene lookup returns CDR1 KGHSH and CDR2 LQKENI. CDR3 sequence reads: CASSWTGGTDTQYF. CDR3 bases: TGTGCCAGCTCATGGACAGGGGGGACAGATACGCAGTATTTT. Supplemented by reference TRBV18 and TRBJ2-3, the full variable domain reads NAGVMQNPRHLVRRRGQEARLRCSPMKGHSHVYWYRQLPEEGLKFMVYLQKENIIDESGMPKERFSAEFPKEGPSILRIQQVVRGDSAAYFCASSWTGGTDTQYFGPGTRLTVL.